The 5 T cell receptor beta chains below come from one sample, sequenced in a study of blood T cell repertoires in COVID-19. Sequencing was performed with immunoSEQ multiplex PCR; in TCRdb, only in-frame clones are kept and a portion is missing. This table holds around 320,000 clones, 85% found once. Sequenced input: peripheral blood. Receptors were obtained from a human donor in a cohort sampled during active COVID-19.

V gene TRBV5-1 combines with J gene TRBJ2-1; possible D gene TRBD1, 5 bases. The CDR3 length is 16 residues. Germline V gives CDR1 SGHRS, CDR2 YFSETQ. With 2 bases removed from V and 0 bases from J, the gap between germline ends came to 12 bases. CDR3 sequence: CASSLNRQLSYNEQFF. The DNA of the CDR3 is TGCGCCAGCAGCTTAAACCGACAGCTCTCCTACAATGAGCAGTTCTTC. Complete variable domain (other parts from reference TRBV5-1 and TRBJ2-1): KAGVTQTPRYLIKTRGQQVTLSCSPISGHRSVSWYQQTPGQGLQFLFEYFSETQRNKGNFPGRFSGRQFSNSRSEMNVSTLELGDSALYLCASSLNRQLSYNEQFFGPGTRLTVL.

The chain links TRBV9 to TRBJ1-2; 7 nucleotides agree with TRBD1. Unmatched junction bases numbered 12, after V lost 3 bases and J lost 4 bases. CDR3 length equals 16 residues. Germline V gives CDR1 SGDLS, CDR2 YYNGEE. The CDR3 sequence: CASSASRGSGTYGYTF. DNA for the CDR3: TGTGCCAGCAGCGCGAGCAGGGGGTCAGGTACCTATGGCTACACCTTC.

The rearrangement links TRBV4-2 to TRBJ1-1; D may be TRBD1 (5 bases). The V and J ends lost 3 bases and 5 bases respectively, with 13 bases between them. The germline CDR1 and CDR2 sequences are LGHNA and YNFKEQ. This CDR3 is built from 14 residues. The CDR3 coding sequence is TGTGCCAGCAGCCATATTTCTGGGGGGACTGAAGCTTTCTTT. Translating gives CASSHISGGTEAFF.

The chain uses TRBV2 and TRBJ2-3; D is ambiguous. The CDR3 loop spans 16 amino acids. V lost 0 bases, J lost 2 bases, and 12 bases lay in between. Germline V gives CDR1 SNHLY, CDR2 FYNNEI. The CDR3 spells CASSEAIERNTDTQYF. The DNA for the CDR3 is TGTGCCAGCAGTGAAGCGATTGAGAGAAACACAGATACGCAGTATTTT.

This clone was seen more than once but under ten times. The chain employs TRBV7-9 and TRBJ1-2; the D gene is possibly TRBD1 (6 bases). CDR3 length: 15 residues. Germline CDR1 SEHNR, CDR2 FQNEAQ (reference sequence). V lost 0 bases to trimming and J lost 7 bases, with 15 bases between them. CDR3 amino acids: CASSLAGARRVGYTF. In DNA, the CDR3 is TGTGCCAGCAGCTTAGCGGGGGCTAGACGCGTTGGCTACACCTTC. The variable domain in full, completed from reference TRBV7-9 and TRBJ1-2, reads DTGVSQNPRHKITKRGQNVTFRCDPISEHNRLYWYRQTLGQGPEFLTYFQNEAQLEKSRLLSDRFSAERPKGSFSTLEIQRTEQGDSAMYLCASSLAGARRVGYTFGSGTRLTVV.